The T cell receptor beta chain under discussion was sequenced for a study of cytomegalovirus exposure and HLA in healthy donors. Study-level findings and limits: Cytomegalovirus-associated status was assigned to 164 TCR beta chains. Most TCR sequences showed up rarely, but some public TCRs showed up in many donors. Subsequent analysis revealed that first-cohort TCR clusters tended to co-occur in the 130 or so validation repertoires.

The donors were part of the 120-subject validation cohort, which stood apart from the 666-subject first cohort. Assay used: immunoSEQ multiplex PCR; TCRdb lists only in-frame clones, some missing. The repertoire holds around 180,000 clones, roughly 86% seen once, with more than 1.1% in the top ten. A note on this clone: Its specificity is unknown.

There are 15 residues in the CDR3. CDR1 LNHDA and CDR2 SQIVND come from the germline V gene (reference sequence). V lost 3 bases to trimming and J lost 3 bases, with 15 bases between them. This chain uses TRBV19 with TRBJ2-7, with D hard to call. This receptor was identified in a woman aged 18-30 years in good health and CMV-seronegative. The specimen was PBMCs. The CDR3 DNA follows: TGTGCCAGTAGTATTTCCGCCGGAGAGATCTACGAGCAGTACTTC. Encoded protein: CASSISAGEIYEQYF.